This T cell receptor beta chain was sequenced in a study of cytomegalovirus exposure and HLA in healthy donors. Researchers ran the PCR with 60 Vbeta and 13 Jbeta primers. The method was immunoSEQ multiplex PCR; TCRdb's version includes in-frame clones alone and lacks a portion of them. The data contain roughly 150,000 clones, approximately 79% of them singletons. Germline loops: CDR1 MNHEY, CDR2 SVGAGI. This CDR3 region has 15 residues. V was shortened by 5 bases and J by 0 bases, with 8 bases between the two germline ends. The chain recombines TRBV6-5 with TRBJ2-6; unclear D gene. Sequencing input: PBMCs. The receptor's source is a man aged 35 to 55 in good health and CMV-seropositive. The chain's CDR3 is CASSGTLSGANVLTF. DNA of the CDR3: TGTGCCAGCAGTGGCACCCTCTCTGGGGCCAACGTCCTGACTTTC.